These T cell receptor beta chains were read from a single sample in a study of T cell repertoires in cytomegalovirus infection. TCRdb used MiXCR to reprocess the reads, holding one entry per CDR3 protein. The sample lists roughly 69,000 distinct CDR3 sequences; 20% were seen once. Antigens of these TCRs are unknown. The source was CD8+ T cells from cultured PBMCs, collected from culture after CMV antigen stimulation. The receptors stem from a human donor in good health (CMV status not recorded). Some clones in this sample may be carry-over from other donors' samples. Both conserved end residues are part of each CDR3. D genes are given only for firm matches. Rows give clone size only sometimes, using once, few, many, or a class for an expanded clone.

V gene: TRBV7-9
J gene: TRBJ1-2
clone size: few
D gene: TRBD1
CDR3 DNA: TGTGCCAGCAGCGCGACAGGGTTGAACTATGGCTACACCTTC
CDR3 protein: CASSATGLNYGYTF

V gene: TRBV12-3/TRBV12-4
J gene: TRBJ1-5
clone size: NA
D gene: NA
CDR3 DNA: TGTGCCAGCAGTTTGGGGGCCCACGGTAGCAATCAGCCCCAGCATTTT
CDR3 protein: CASSLGAHGSNQPQHF

V gene: TRBV7-6
J gene: TRBJ2-1
clone size: NA
D gene: TRBD1
CDR3 DNA: TGTGCCAGCAGCTTTTTGGGACAGGGGGCGAACAATGAGCAGTTCTTC
CDR3 protein: CASSFLGQGANNEQFF

V gene: TRBV7-9
J gene: TRBJ1-5
clone size: NA
D gene: NA
CDR3 DNA: TGTGCCAGCAGTACAGGGCGGATATTGCCCCAGCATTTT
CDR3 protein: CASSTGRILPQHF

V gene: TRBV6-2/TRBV6-3
J gene: TRBJ2-7
clone size: few
D gene: NA
CDR3 DNA: TGTGCCAGCAGTTACTCCCCCGGGCCCTACGAGCAGTACTTC
CDR3 protein: CASSYSPGPYEQYF

V gene: TRBV6-2/TRBV6-3
J gene: TRBJ1-1
clone size: few
D gene: NA
CDR3 DNA: TGTGCCAGCAGACTGACAGATCCCCCCTTGCGGATGAACACTGAAGCTTTCTTT
CDR3 protein: CASRLTDPPLRMNTEAFF

V gene: TRBV7-8
J gene: TRBJ1-1
clone size: NA
D gene: NA
CDR3 DNA: TGTGCCAGCAGCTTATGGCAGCCTGAAGCTTTCTTT
CDR3 protein: CASSLWQPEAFF

V gene: TRBV7-9
J gene: TRBJ1-1
clone size: few
D gene: NA
CDR3 DNA: TGTGCCAGCAGCTTAGTGGGGGGGCTTGCGTACACTGAAGCTTTCTTT
CDR3 protein: CASSLVGGLAYTEAFF

V gene: TRBV7-9
J gene: TRBJ2-7
clone size: NA
D gene: NA
CDR3 DNA: TGTGCCAGCAGCGCAGGGAACGAGCAGTACTTC
CDR3 protein: CASSAGNEQYF

V gene: TRBV7-9
J gene: TRBJ2-2
clone size: NA
D gene: TRBD1
CDR3 DNA: TGTGCCAGCAGCTACAGGACAGGGAACACCGGGGAGCTGTTTTTT
CDR3 protein: CASSYRTGNTGELFF

V gene: TRBV7-2
J gene: TRBJ2-7
clone size: few
D gene: TRBD1
CDR3 DNA: TGTGCCAGCAGCTTTGGACAGGCCTACGAGCAGTACTTC
CDR3 protein: CASSFGQAYEQYF

V gene: TRBV2
J gene: TRBJ1-1
clone size: NA
D gene: NA
CDR3 DNA: TGTGCCAGCTTTAGAGGAACTGAAGCTTTCTTT
CDR3 protein: CASFRGTEAFF

V gene: TRBV11-1
J gene: TRBJ1-5
clone size: once
D gene: NA
CDR3 DNA: TGTGCCAGCAGCTTCTCTAAGGCGAGGGACGGCAATCAGCCCCAGCATTTT
CDR3 protein: CASSFSKARDGNQPQHF

V gene: TRBV6-6
J gene: TRBJ1-4
clone size: NA
D gene: NA
CDR3 DNA: TGTGCCAGCAGTTTGGGGGCATTGGCGGGAAAACTGTTTTTT
CDR3 protein: CASSLGALAGKLFF

V gene: TRBV6-2/TRBV6-3
J gene: TRBJ1-2
clone size: few
D gene: TRBD1
CDR3 DNA: TGTGCCAGCAGCCCCTTATTAAGGGACAGGAGAACCCTTGATGGCTACACCTTC
CDR3 protein: CASSPLLRDRRTLDGYTF

V gene: TRBV29-1
J gene: TRBJ2-7
clone size: NA
D gene: NA
CDR3 DNA: TGCAGCGTTGAAGAGGAAAAGGGTCCGGGTCACGAGCAGTACTTC
CDR3 protein: CSVEEEKGPGHEQYF

V gene: TRBV13
J gene: TRBJ2-2
clone size: NA
D gene: NA
CDR3 DNA: TGTGCCAGCAGCTTAGGGGTAGGAACCGGGGAGCTGTTTTTT
CDR3 protein: CASSLGVGTGELFF

V gene: TRBV19
J gene: TRBJ2-2
clone size: NA
D gene: NA
CDR3 DNA: TGTGCCAGTAGTCCCCACTGGGGCGGGGAGCTGTTTTTT
CDR3 protein: CASSPHWGGELFF

V gene: TRBV6-2/TRBV6-3
J gene: TRBJ1-1
clone size: few
D gene: NA
CDR3 DNA: TGTGCCAGCAGTTACTCCCCTCACGAGGCCGTCTGGAACACTGAAGCTTTCTTT
CDR3 protein: CASSYSPHEAVWNTEAFF